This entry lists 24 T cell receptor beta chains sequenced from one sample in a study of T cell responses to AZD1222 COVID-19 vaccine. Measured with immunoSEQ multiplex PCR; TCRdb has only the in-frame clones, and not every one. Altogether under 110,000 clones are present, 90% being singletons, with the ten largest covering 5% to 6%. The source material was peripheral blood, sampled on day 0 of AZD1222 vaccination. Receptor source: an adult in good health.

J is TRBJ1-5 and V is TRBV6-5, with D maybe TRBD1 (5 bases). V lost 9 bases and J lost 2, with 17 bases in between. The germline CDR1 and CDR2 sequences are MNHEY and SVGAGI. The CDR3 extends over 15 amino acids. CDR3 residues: CASRAWGDGNQPQHF. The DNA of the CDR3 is TGTGCCAGTCGGGCGTGGGGGGATGGCAATCAGCCCCAGCATTTT.

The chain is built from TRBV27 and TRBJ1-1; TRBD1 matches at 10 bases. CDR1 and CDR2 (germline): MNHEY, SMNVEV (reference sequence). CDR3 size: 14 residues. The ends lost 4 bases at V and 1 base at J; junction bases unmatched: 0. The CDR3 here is CASSWDRGNTEAFF. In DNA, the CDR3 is TGTGCCAGCAGTTGGGACAGGGGGAACACTGAAGCTTTCTTT.

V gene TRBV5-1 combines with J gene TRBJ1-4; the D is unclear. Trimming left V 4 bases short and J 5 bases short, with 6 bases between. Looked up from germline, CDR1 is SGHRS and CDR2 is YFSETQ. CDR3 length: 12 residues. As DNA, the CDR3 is TGCGCCAGCAGCAGTGTGAATGAAAAACTGTTTTTT. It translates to CASSSVNEKLFF. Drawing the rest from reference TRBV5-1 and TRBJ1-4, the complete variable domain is KAGVTQTPRYLIKTRGQQVTLSCSPISGHRSVSWYQQTPGQGLQFLFEYFSETQRNKGNFPGRFSGRQFSNSRSEMNVSTLELGDSALYLCASSSVNEKLFFGSGTQLSVL.

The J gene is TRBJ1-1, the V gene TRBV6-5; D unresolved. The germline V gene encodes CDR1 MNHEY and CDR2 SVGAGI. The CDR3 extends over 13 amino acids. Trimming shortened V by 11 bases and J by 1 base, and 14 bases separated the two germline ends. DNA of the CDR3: TGTGCCTGCTGTTTGGGTCCGAACACTGAAGCTTTCTTT. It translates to CACCLGPNTEAFF.

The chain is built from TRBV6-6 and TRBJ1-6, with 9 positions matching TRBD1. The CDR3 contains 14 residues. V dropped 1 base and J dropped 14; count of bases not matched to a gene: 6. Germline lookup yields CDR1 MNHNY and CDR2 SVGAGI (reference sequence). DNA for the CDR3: TGTGCCAGCAGTTACTGGACAGGGGAACAGGCCCTCCACTTT. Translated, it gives CASSYWTGEQALHF.

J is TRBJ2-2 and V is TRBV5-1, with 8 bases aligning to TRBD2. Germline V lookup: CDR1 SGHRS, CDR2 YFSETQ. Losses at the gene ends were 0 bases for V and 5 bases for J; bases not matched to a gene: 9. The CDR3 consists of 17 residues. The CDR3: CASSLAPGLGYTGELFF. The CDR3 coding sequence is TGCGCCAGCAGCTTGGCTCCGGGACTAGGGTATACCGGGGAGCTGTTTTTT.

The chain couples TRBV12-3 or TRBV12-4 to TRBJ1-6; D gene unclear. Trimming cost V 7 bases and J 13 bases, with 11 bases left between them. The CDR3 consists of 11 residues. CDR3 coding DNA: TGTGCCAGCACCGACTTTAGCCCCCTCCACTTT. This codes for CASTDFSPLHF.

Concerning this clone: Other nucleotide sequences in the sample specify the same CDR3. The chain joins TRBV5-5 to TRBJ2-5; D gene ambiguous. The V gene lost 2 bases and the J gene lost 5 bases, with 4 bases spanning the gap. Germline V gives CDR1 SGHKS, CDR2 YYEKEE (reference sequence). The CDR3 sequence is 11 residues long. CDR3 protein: CASSFSETQYF. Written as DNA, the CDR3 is TGTGCCAGCAGCTTCAGTGAGACCCAGTACTTC.

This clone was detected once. The CDR3 spells CSVDSPGNTEAFF. As DNA, the CDR3 is TGCAGCGTTGACAGCCCCGGCAACACTGAAGCTTTCTTT. The chain links TRBV29-1 to TRBJ1-1, with no clear D. This CDR3 region has 13 residues. Per the germline V gene, CDR1 is SQVTM and CDR2 is ANQGSEA. The V gene lost 3 bases and the J gene lost 2 bases, with 10 bases spanning the gap.

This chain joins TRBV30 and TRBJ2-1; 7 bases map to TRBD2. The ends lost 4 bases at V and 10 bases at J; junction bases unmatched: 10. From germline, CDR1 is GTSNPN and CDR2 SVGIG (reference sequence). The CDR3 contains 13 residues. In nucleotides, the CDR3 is TGTGCCTGGACTAGTCGGGGGGTGGGAGAGCAGTTCTTC. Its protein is CAWTSRGVGEQFF.

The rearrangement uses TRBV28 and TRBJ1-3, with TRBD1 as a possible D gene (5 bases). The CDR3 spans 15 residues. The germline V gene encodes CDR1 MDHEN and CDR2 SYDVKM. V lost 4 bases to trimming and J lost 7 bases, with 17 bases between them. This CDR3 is CASSSGLALRNTIYF. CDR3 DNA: TGTGCCAGCAGTTCGGGACTGGCTCTAAGGAACACCATATATTTT.

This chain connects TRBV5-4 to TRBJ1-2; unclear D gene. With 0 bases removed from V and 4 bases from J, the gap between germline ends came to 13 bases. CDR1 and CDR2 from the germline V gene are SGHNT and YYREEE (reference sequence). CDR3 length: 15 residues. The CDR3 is CASSLARQATYGYTF. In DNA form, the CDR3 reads TGTGCCAGCAGCTTGGCCCGTCAGGCGACCTATGGCTACACCTTC.

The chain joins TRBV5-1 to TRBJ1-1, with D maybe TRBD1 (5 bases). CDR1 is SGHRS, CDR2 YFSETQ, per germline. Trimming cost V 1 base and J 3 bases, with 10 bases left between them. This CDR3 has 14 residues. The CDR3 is CASSLTGPDTEAFF. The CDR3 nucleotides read TGCGCCAGCAGCTTGACGGGGCCGGACACTGAAGCTTTCTTT.

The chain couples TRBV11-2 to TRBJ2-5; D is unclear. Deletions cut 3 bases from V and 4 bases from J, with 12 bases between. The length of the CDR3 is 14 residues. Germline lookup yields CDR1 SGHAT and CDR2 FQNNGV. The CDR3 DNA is TGTGCCAGCAGCTTCGGCAACTCGGCAGAGACCCAGTACTTC. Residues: CASSFGNSAETQYF.

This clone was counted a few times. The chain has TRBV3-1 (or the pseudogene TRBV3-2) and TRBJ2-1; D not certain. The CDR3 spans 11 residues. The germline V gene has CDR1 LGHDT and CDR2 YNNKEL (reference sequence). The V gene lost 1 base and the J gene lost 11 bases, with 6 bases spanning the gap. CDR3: CASSQVAKQFF. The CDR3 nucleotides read TGTGCCAGCAGCCAAGTTGCGAAGCAGTTCTTC.

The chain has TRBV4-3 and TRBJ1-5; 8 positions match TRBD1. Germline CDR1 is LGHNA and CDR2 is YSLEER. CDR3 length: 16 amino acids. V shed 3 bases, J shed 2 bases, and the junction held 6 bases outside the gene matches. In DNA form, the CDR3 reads TGCGCCAGCAGCCACACCTACAGGGGGGGCAATCAGCCCCAGCATTTT. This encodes CASSHTYRGGNQPQHF.

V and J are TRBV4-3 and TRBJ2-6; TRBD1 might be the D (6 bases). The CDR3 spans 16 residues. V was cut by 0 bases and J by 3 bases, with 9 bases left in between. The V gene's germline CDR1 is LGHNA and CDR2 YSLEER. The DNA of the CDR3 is TGCGCCAGCAGCCAAGATTGGGGGCTTGGGGCCAACGTCCTGACTTTC. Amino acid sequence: CASSQDWGLGANVLTF.

The CDR3 coding sequence is TGCGCCAGCAGCCCCATGCAGGGTGGTGTCAATGAGCAGTTCTTC. Amino acids: CASSPMQGGVNEQFF. The V and J genes are TRBV5-1 and TRBJ2-1; TRBD1 is a possible D gene (5 bases). In germline, CDR1 is SGHRS, CDR2 YFSETQ. Trimming took 4 bases from V and 6 from J, leaving 17 bases between them. This CDR3 has 15 amino acids.

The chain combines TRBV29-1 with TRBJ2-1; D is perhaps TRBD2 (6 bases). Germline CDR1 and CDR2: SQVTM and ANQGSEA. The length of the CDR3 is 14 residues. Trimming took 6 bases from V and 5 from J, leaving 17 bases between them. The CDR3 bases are TGCAGCGTCGACCACGGAGGGCGGAACAATGAGCAGTTCTTC. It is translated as CSVDHGGRNNEQFF.

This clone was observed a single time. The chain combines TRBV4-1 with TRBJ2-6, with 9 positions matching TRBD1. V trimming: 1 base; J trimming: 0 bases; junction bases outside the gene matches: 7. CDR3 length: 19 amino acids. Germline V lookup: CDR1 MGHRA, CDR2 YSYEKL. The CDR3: CASSQATGGRDSGANVLTF. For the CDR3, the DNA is TGCGCCAGCAGCCAAGCTACAGGGGGCCGCGACTCTGGGGCCAACGTCCTGACTTTC.

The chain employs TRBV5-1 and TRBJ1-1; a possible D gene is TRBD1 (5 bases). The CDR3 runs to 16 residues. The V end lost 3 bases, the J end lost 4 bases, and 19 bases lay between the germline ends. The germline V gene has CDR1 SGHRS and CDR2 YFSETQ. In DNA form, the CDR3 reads TGCGCCAGCAGCTCGGGGACCCCGGGGGTGGGCACTGAAGCTTTCTTT. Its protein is CASSSGTPGVGTEAFF.

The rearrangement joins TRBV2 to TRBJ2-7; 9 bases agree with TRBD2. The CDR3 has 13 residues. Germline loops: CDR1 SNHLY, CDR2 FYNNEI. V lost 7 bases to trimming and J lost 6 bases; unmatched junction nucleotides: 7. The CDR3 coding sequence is TGTGCCAGCATTCCGGGACTAGCAACCGAGCAGTACTTC. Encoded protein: CASIPGLATEQYF.

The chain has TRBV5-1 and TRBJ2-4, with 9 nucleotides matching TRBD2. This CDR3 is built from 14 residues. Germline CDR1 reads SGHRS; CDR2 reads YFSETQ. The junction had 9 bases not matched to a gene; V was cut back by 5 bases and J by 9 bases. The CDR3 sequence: CASRPLAGSGIQYF. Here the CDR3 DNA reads TGCGCCAGCAGACCCCTAGCGGGATCGGGCATTCAGTACTTC.

Here the CDR3 DNA reads TGTGCCAGCAGCTCACAGGGGGGTGCTAATGAAAAACTGTTTTTT. It translates to CASSSQGGANEKLFF. The V and J genes are TRBV7-9 and TRBJ1-4; 8 bases fit TRBD1. CDR3 length equals 15 residues. The germline V gene encodes CDR1 SEHNR and CDR2 FQNEAQ (reference sequence). V lost 4 bases and J lost 3; bases outside the gene matches: 4.